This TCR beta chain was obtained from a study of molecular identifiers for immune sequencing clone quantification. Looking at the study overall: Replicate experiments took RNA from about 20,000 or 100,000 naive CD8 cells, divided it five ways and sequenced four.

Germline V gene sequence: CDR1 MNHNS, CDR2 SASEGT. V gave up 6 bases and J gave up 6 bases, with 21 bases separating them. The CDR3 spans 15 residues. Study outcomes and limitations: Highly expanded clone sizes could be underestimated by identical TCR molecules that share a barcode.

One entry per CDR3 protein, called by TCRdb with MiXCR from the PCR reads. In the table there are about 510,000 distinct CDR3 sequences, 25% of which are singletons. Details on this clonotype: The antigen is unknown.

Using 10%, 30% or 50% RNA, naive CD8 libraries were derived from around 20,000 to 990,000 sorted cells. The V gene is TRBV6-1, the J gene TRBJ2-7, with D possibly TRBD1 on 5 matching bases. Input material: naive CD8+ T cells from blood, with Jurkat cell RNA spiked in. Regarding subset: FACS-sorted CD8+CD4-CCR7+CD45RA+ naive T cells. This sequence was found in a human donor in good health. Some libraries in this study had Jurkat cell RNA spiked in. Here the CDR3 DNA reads TGTGCCAGCAGCGATGGTCCCCGCAGGGTAGGCGAGCAGTACTTC. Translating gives CASSDGPRRVGEQYF.